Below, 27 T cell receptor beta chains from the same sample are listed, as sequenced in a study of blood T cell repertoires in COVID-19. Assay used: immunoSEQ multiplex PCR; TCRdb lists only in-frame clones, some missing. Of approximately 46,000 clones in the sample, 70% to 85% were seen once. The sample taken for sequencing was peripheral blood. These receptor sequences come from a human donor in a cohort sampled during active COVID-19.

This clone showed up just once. This chain's CDR3 is CATSDFGREVAEQYF. The CDR3, as DNA: TGTGCCACCAGTGATTTCGGGCGGGAGGTGGCCGAGCAGTACTTC. The rearrangement links TRBV24-1 to TRBJ2-7; 8 nucleotides match TRBD2. The J segment lost 6 bases and the V segment lost 1 base, leaving 7 bases of the junction unmatched. The CDR3 runs 15 residues. The germline CDR1 and CDR2 sequences are KGHDR and SFDVKD.

This chain's CDR3 is CASRMTGSSYGYTF. As DNA, the CDR3 is TGTGCCAGCAGGATGACAGGGTCGAGCTATGGCTACACCTTC. The genes are TRBV28 and TRBJ1-2; 7 bases match TRBD1. This CDR3 is built from 14 residues. With 6 bases clipped from V and 4 bases from J, the junction kept 8 bases outside the gene matches. Germline loops: CDR1 MDHEN, CDR2 SYDVKM.

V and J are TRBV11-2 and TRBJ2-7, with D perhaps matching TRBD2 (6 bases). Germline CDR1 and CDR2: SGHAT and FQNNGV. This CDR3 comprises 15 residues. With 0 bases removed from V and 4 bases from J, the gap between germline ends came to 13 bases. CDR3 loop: CASSLEPETRYEQYF. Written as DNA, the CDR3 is TGTGCCAGCAGCTTAGAGCCCGAGACTAGGTACGAGCAGTACTTC.

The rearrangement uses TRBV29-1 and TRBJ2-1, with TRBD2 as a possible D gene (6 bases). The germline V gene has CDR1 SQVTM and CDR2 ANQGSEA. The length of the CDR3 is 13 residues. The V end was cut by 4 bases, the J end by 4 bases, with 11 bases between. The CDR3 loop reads CSVGGRMYNEQFF. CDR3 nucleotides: TGCAGCGTTGGTGGGAGGATGTACAATGAGCAGTTCTTC.

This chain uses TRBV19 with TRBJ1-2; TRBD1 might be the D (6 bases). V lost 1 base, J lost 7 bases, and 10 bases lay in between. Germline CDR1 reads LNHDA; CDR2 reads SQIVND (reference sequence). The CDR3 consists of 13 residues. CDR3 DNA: TGTGCCAGTAGTATAGCAGGGGCTCGTGGCTACACCTTC. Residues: CASSIAGARGYTF.

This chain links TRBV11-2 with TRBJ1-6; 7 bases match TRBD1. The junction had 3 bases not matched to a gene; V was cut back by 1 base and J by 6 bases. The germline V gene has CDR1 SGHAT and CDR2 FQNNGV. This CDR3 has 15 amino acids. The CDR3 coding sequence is TGTGCCAGCAGCTTAGTGGGACAGACTAATTCACCCCTCCACTTT. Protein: CASSLVGQTNSPLHF.

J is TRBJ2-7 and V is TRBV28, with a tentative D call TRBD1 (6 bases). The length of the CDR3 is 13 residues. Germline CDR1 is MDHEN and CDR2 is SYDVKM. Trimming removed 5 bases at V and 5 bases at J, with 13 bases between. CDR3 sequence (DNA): TGTGCCAGCAGTAGCCAGGGGAGCAACGAGCAGTACTTC. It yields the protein CASSSQGSNEQYF.

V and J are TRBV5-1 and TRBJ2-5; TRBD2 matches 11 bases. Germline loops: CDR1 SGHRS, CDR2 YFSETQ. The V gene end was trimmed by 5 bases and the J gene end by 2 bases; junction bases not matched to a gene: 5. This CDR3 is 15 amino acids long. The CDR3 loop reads CASSPGTSGQETQYF. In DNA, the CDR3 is TGCGCCAGCAGTCCAGGGACTAGCGGTCAAGAGACCCAGTACTTC.

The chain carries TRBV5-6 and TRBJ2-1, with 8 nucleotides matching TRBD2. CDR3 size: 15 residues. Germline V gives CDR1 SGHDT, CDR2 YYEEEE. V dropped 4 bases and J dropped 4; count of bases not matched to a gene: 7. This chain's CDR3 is CASSEERERYNEQFF. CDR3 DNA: TGTGCCAGCAGCGAAGAGCGGGAGAGGTACAATGAGCAGTTCTTC. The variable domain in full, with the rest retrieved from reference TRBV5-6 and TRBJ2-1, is DAGVTQSPTHLIKTRGQQVTLRCSPKSGHDTVSWYQQALGQGPQFIFQYYEEEERQRGNFPDRFSGHQFPNYSSELNVNALLLGDSALYLCASSEERERYNEQFFGPGTRLTVL.

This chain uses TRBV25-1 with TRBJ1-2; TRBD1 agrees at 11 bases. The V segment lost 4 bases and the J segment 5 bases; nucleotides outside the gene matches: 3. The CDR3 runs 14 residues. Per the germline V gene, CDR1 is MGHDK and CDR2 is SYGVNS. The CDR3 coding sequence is TGTGCCAGCAGTGCGGGACAGGGGGATTATGGCTACACCTTC. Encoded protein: CASSAGQGDYGYTF.

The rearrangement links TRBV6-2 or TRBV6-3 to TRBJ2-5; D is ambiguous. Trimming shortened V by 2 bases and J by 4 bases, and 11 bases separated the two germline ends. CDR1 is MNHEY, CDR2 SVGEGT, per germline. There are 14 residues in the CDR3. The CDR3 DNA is TGTGCCAGCAGTTACAGCCCTGCCCGAGAGACCCAGTACTTC. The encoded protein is CASSYSPARETQYF.

DNA for the CDR3: TGCGCCAGCAGCTTGGCGGGACAGGGGACCTACGAGCAGTACTTC. Residues: CASSLAGQGTYEQYF. The genes are TRBV5-1 and TRBJ2-7, with TRBD1 identical over 10 bases. This CDR3 spans 15 amino acids. The germline gives CDR1 SGHRS, CDR2 YFSETQ. V was pared by 0 bases and J by 2 bases, with 2 bases of the junction left unmatched.

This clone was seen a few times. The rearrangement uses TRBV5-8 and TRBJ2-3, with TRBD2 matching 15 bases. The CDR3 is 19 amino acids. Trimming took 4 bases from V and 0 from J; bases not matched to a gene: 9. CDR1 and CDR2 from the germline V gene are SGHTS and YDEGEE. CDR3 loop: CASSAGLAGGVTSTDTQYF. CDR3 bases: TGTGCCAGCAGCGCGGGACTAGCGGGAGGCGTAACTAGCACAGATACGCAGTATTTT.

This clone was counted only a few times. In DNA, the CDR3 is TGTGCCAGCAGTGAGGGGACAGCCTCTATCGGCTACACCTTC. Protein: CASSEGTASIGYTF. The chain joins TRBV2 to TRBJ1-2; the match to TRBD1 covers 7 bases. Germline CDR1 SNHLY, CDR2 FYNNEI. The CDR3 covers 14 residues. Trimming removed 3 bases from V and 8 bases from J; junction bases left unmatched: 9.

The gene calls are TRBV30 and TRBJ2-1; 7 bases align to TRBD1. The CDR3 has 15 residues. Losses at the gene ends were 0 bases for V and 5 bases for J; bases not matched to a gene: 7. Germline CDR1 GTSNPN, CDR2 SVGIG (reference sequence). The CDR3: CAWSVLGGPHNEQFF. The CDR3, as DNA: TGTGCCTGGAGTGTACTAGGGGGCCCCCACAATGAGCAGTTCTTC.

CDR3 in amino acids: CAITRTSGNYNEQFF. The CDR3 DNA is TGTGCCATCACCCGGACTAGCGGGAACTACAATGAGCAGTTCTTC. This sequence joins TRBV10-3 and TRBJ2-1; 12 bases are a match to TRBD2. Germline CDR1 and CDR2: ENHRY and SYGVKD. This CDR3 is built from 15 residues. Trimming cost V 7 bases and J 3 bases; bases outside gene matches: 4.

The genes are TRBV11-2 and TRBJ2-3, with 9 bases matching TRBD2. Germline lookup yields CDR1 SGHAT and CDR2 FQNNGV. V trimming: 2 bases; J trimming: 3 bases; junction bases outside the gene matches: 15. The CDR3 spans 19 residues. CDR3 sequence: CASSLNGASGIKGTDTQYF. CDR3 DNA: TGTGCCAGCAGCTTAAACGGAGCTAGCGGGATTAAGGGGACAGATACGCAGTATTTT.

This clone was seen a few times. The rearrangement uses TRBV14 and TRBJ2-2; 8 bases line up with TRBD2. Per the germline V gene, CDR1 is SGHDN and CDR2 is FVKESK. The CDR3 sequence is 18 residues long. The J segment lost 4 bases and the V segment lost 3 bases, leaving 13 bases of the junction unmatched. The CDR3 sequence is CASSQLVTSGRGTGELFF. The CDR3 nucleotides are TGTGCCAGCAGCCAGCTCGTTACGAGCGGGAGAGGCACCGGGGAGCTGTTTTTT.

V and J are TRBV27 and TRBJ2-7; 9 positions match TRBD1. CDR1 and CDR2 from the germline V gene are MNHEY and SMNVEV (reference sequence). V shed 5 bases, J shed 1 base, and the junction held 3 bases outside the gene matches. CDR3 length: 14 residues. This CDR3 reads CASSGTGPSYEQYF. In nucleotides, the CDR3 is TGTGCCAGCAGTGGGACAGGGCCGTCCTACGAGCAGTACTTC.

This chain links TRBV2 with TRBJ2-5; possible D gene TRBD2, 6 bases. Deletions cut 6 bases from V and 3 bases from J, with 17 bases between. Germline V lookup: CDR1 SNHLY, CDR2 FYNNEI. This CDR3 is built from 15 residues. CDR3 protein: CASSAAGTAKETQYF. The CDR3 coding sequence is TGTGCCAGCAGCGCAGCCGGGACTGCTAAAGAGACCCAGTACTTC.

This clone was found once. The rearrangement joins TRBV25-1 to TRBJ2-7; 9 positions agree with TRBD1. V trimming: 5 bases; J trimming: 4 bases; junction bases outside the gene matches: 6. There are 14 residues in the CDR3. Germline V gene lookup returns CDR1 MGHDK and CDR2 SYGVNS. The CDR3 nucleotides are TGTGCCAGCAGTCCGGACAGGGGACCTTACGAGCAGTACTTC. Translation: CASSPDRGPYEQYF.

The CDR3 here is CASSVDPRALAASTDTQYF. Written as DNA, the CDR3 is TGTGCCAGCAGCGTAGACCCAAGGGCACTAGCGGCAAGCACAGATACGCAGTATTTT. The chain couples TRBV9 to TRBJ2-3; TRBD2 matches at 8 bases. Per germline, CDR1 SGDLS and CDR2 YYNGEE. J was trimmed by 0 bases and V by 0 bases; bases with no gene match: 12. This CDR3 has 19 residues.

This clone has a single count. CDR3 coding DNA: TGTGCCAGCAGACCCCGATTGGGGGGGGACTACAATGAGCAGTTCTTC. It is translated as CASRPRLGGDYNEQFF. The chain has TRBV7-2 and TRBJ2-1; 7 bases fit TRBD2. CDR1 and CDR2 (germline): SGHTA, FQGNSA. CDR3 length: 16 residues. The V and J ends lost 6 bases and 3 bases, in that order; junction bases with no gene match: 11.

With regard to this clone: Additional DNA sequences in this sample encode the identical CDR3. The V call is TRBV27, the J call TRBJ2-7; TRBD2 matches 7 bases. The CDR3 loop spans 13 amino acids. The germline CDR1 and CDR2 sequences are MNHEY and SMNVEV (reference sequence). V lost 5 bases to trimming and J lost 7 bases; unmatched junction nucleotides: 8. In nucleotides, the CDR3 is TGTGCCAGCAGTCCCACTAGCGCTGGGGAGCAGTACTTC. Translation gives CASSPTSAGEQYF.

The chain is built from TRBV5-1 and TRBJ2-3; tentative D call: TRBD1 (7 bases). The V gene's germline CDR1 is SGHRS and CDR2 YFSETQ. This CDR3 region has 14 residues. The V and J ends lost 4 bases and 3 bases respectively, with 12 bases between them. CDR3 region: CASSPRGRTDTQYF. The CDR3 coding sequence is TGCGCCAGCAGCCCCAGGGGGAGGACAGATACGCAGTATTTT.

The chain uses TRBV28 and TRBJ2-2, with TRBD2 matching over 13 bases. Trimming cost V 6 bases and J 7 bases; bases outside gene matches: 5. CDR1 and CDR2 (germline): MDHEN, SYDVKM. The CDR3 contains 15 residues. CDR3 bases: TGTGCCAGCAGGGTCGGACTAGCGGGAGTCGGGGAGCTGTTTTTT. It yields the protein CASRVGLAGVGELFF. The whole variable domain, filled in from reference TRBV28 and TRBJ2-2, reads DVKVTQSSRYLVKRTGEKVFLECVQDMDHENMFWYRQDPGLGLRLIYFSYDVKMKEKGDIPEGYSVSREKKERFSLILESASTNQTSMYLCASRVGLAGVGELFFGEGSRLTVL.

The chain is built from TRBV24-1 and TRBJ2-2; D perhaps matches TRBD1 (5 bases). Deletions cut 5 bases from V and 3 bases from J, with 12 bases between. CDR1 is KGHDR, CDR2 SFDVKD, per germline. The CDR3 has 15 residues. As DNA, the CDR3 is TGTGCCACCAGTGCCCAGGGCCGGGACACCGGGGAGCTGTTTTTT. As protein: CATSAQGRDTGELFF.